The 25 T cell receptor beta chains presented below share a single source sample, sequenced in a study of blood T cell repertoires in COVID-19. Assay used: immunoSEQ multiplex PCR; TCRdb lists only in-frame clones, some missing. Among some 250,000 clones listed, approximately 80% were seen once. Specimen: peripheral blood. All receptors derive from an elderly woman with COVID-19, enrolled during active disease.

This clone was picked up a small number of times. CDR3 coding DNA: TGTGCCAGCAGCCCTAGCGGGGTTAGCTCCTACGAGCAGTACTTC. Amino acids: CASSPSGVSSYEQYF. The chain couples TRBV7-2 to TRBJ2-7; 9 nucleotides agree with TRBD2. Germline-derived CDR1 and CDR2 are SGHTA and FQGNSA. V lost 5 bases and J lost 0; bases outside the gene matches: 5. The CDR3 consists of 15 residues.

The chain employs TRBV29-1 and TRBJ1-2, with a tentative D call TRBD1 (6 bases). There are 13 residues in the CDR3. V gave up 5 bases and J gave up 4 bases, with 14 bases separating them. The germline CDR1 and CDR2 sequences are SQVTM and ANQGSEA. The chain's CDR3 is CSVYRDKGYGYTF. As DNA, the CDR3 is TGCAGCGTTTACAGGGACAAGGGCTATGGCTACACCTTC.

This clone was detected only once. V usage is TRBV5-4 and J usage is TRBJ1-1; weak D call: TRBD1 (5 bases). The CDR3 has 14 residues. V was clipped by 3 bases and J by 1 base, with 10 bases between them. CDR1 is SGHNT and CDR2 is YYREEE in the germline V gene (reference sequence). The CDR3 sequence: CASSYRYRNTEAFF. As DNA, the CDR3 is TGTGCCAGCAGCTACAGGTATAGGAACACTGAAGCTTTCTTT.

V is TRBV10-3 and J is TRBJ2-1; 12 positions agree with TRBD2. The V gene end was trimmed by 10 bases and the J gene end by 8 bases; junction bases not matched to a gene: 9. Germline V gene data show CDR1 as ENHRY and CDR2 as SYGVKD. This CDR3 spans 14 amino acids. The CDR3 DNA reads TGTGCCACCCTAGCGGGGGGGCCGGTCGATGAGCAGTTCTTC. As protein: CATLAGGPVDEQFF.

V is TRBV9 and J is TRBJ2-1; 11 bases line up with TRBD1. The V gene end was trimmed by 3 bases and the J gene end by 7 bases; junction bases not matched to a gene: 9. The CDR3 has 16 amino acids. CDR1 and CDR2 from the germline V gene are SGDLS and YYNGEE. Written as DNA, the CDR3 is TGTGCCAGCAGCGCAAGGACAGGGGGCGCGGATAATGAGCAGTTCTTC. This translates into CASSARTGGADNEQFF.

This clone has just a few counts. This rearrangement joins TRBV4-1 to TRBJ1-4; TRBD1 is a possible D gene (6 bases). Between the trimmed V and J ends, which lost 4 bases and 0 bases, there was a span of 9 bases. The germline V gene has CDR1 MGHRA and CDR2 YSYEKL. CDR3 length equals 15 residues. In DNA form, the CDR3 reads TGCGCCAGCAGCCCATACAGGGCAACTAATGAAAAACTGTTTTTT. Its translation: CASSPYRATNEKLFF.

The chain is built from TRBV21-1 and TRBJ1-2; the table's D call TRBD1 went unverified against the DNA. TRBV21-1 is termed a pseudogene. The CDR3 consists of 17 residues. The CDR3 DNA reads TGTGCCAGCAGCAAGCCTGGGACAGGGGTTTTACCGGATGGCTACACCTTC. This codes for CASSKPGTGVLPDGYTF.

The chain carries TRBV9 and TRBJ2-1, with 8 bases aligning to TRBD1. V lost 1 base to trimming and J lost 10 bases; unmatched junction nucleotides: 10. Germline V lookup: CDR1 SGDLS, CDR2 YYNGEE. The CDR3 extends over 15 amino acids. CDR3 protein: CASSVYPGQEFEQFF. The CDR3 DNA is TGTGCCAGCAGCGTATACCCGGGACAGGAGTTCGAGCAGTTCTTC.

The rearrangement links TRBV2 to TRBJ2-5, with D tentatively TRBD2 (5 bases). Trimming removed 7 bases from V and 7 bases from J, with 13 bases in between. Germline CDR1 reads SNHLY; CDR2 reads FYNNEI. The CDR3 runs 12 residues. Here the CDR3 reads CASIKDLGTQYF. The CDR3 DNA is TGTGCCAGCATTAAGGACTTGGGGACCCAGTACTTC. The full variable domain, completed using reference TRBV2 and TRBJ2-5, is EPEVTQTPSHQVTQMGQEVILRCVPISNHLYFYWYRQILGQKVEFLVSFYNNEISEKSEIFDDQFSVERPDGSNFTLKIRSTKLEDSAMYFCASIKDLGTQYFGPGTRLLVL.

This clone was seen once. The chain couples TRBV12-5 to TRBJ1-1; D is ambiguous. The CDR3 spans 13 residues. Trimming removed 3 bases at V and 1 base at J, with 6 bases between. The germline V gene has CDR1 LGHNT and CDR2 FRNRAP. The CDR3 protein is CASGFGENTEAFF. In DNA, the CDR3 is TGTGCTAGTGGTTTTGGAGAGAACACTGAAGCTTTCTTT.

The J gene is TRBJ2-4, the V gene TRBV6-6, with D possibly TRBD2 on 5 matching bases. The V end lost 6 bases, the J end lost 0 bases, and 12 bases lay between the germline ends. This CDR3 has 15 amino acids. Germline V CDR1 and CDR2: MNHNY, SVGAGI (reference sequence). As DNA, the CDR3 is TGTGCCAGCAGACCTACCCGGGGAGCCAAAAACATTCAGTACTTC. It specifies CASRPTRGAKNIQYF.

This chain connects TRBV19 to TRBJ1-2; 7 bases map to TRBD1. J was trimmed by 4 bases and V by 7 bases; bases with no gene match: 15. Germline V gene lookup returns CDR1 LNHDA and CDR2 SQIVND (reference sequence). The CDR3 is 16 residues long. The CDR3 spells CASNRDDGQGGYGYTF. The CDR3 coding sequence is TGTGCCAGTAATCGGGACGACGGGCAGGGGGGCTATGGCTACACCTTC.

The rearrangement joins TRBV29-1 to TRBJ1-3; D unresolved. The CDR3 length is 11 residues. Trimming cost V 2 bases and J 5 bases, with 4 bases left between them. Per germline, CDR1 SQVTM and CDR2 ANQGSEA. CDR3: CSVEQRNTIYF. In DNA, the CDR3 is TGCAGCGTTGAACAAAGAAACACCATATATTTT.

The chain combines TRBV11-1 with TRBJ1-1; no reliable D call. The V and J ends lost 0 bases and 10 bases respectively, with 15 bases between them. Germline lookup yields CDR1 SGHAT and CDR2 FQDESV (reference sequence). There are 14 residues in the CDR3. The CDR3 DNA sequence: TGTGCCAGCAGCTTAGCGAGAACGGCTCGAGGAGCTTTCTTT. Translated: CASSLARTARGAFF.

The V call is TRBV4-1, the J call TRBJ1-5; no firm D call. Germline V CDR1 and CDR2: MGHRA, YSYEKL. This CDR3 has 14 residues. Trimming stripped 0 bases from V and 4 bases from J, with 7 bases between. The CDR3 nucleotides are TGCGCCAGCAGCCAAGACGCGGAGAATCAGCCCCAGCATTTT. Translating gives CASSQDAENQPQHF.

CDR3: CASSLGTGEQYF. The DNA of the CDR3 is TGTGCCAGCAGCCTGGGCACAGGGGAGCAGTACTTC. This chain joins TRBV3-1 (or the pseudogene TRBV3-2) and TRBJ2-7; perhaps TRBD1 as D (6 bases). The germline V gene encodes CDR1 LGHDT and CDR2 YNNKEL (reference sequence). The CDR3 contains 12 residues. V lost 4 bases and J 7 bases, leaving 11 bases between the germline ends.

This clone has a handful of counts. The chain employs TRBV18 and TRBJ2-1; 9 bases are shared with TRBD1. Trimming took 0 bases from V and 8 from J; bases not matched to a gene: 5. The CDR3 sequence is 15 residues long. Germline V gene lookup returns CDR1 KGHSH and CDR2 LQKENI. The CDR3 protein is CASSPPGTGWYEQFF. The CDR3 coding sequence is TGTGCCAGCTCACCACCCGGGACAGGGTGGTATGAGCAGTTCTTC.

The rearrangement joins TRBV28 to TRBJ1-1; the D is unclear. Trimming cost V 6 bases and J 4 bases, with 12 bases left between them. CDR3 length equals 13 residues. Looked up from germline, CDR1 is MDHEN and CDR2 is SYDVKM. CDR3 coding DNA: TGTGCCAGCAGCGAGCGGACCGGCACTGAAGCTTTCTTT. Translated, it gives CASSERTGTEAFF.

CDR3 loop: CASSLGGPGSSGANVLTF. CDR3 sequence (DNA): TGTGCCAGCAGCTTAGGGGGTCCCGGTAGCTCTGGGGCCAACGTCCTGACTTTC. The gene calls are TRBV5-6 and TRBJ2-6; tentative D call: TRBD1 (6 bases). CDR3 length: 18 amino acids. Germline V gives CDR1 SGHDT, CDR2 YYEEEE. V lost 2 bases and J lost 0, with 15 bases in between. The whole variable domain, remainder taken from reference TRBV5-6 and TRBJ2-6, is DAGVTQSPTHLIKTRGQQVTLRCSPKSGHDTVSWYQQALGQGPQFIFQYYEEEERQRGNFPDRFSGHQFPNYSSELNVNALLLGDSALYLCASSLGGPGSSGANVLTFGAGSRLTVL.

This clone was seen more than once but under ten times. The chain links TRBV11-2 to TRBJ2-2; D unclear. V lost 5 bases to trimming and J lost 2 bases, with 9 bases between them. CDR3 length equals 14 residues. Germline lookup yields CDR1 SGHAT and CDR2 FQNNGV. CDR3 sequence: CASSPGFNTGELFF. The CDR3 DNA reads as TGTGCCAGCAGCCCAGGTTTTAACACCGGGGAGCTGTTTTTT.

The chain has TRBV5-1 and TRBJ1-1, with 7 nucleotides matching TRBD1. Unmatched junction bases numbered 18, after V lost 2 bases and J lost 5 bases. Germline V gene sequence: CDR1 SGHRS, CDR2 YFSETQ. The CDR3 contains 18 residues. Here the CDR3 DNA reads TGCGCCAGCAGCTTTAAGGGACAGTACAGGACTCTTGGAACTGAAGCTTTCTTT. Protein product: CASSFKGQYRTLGTEAFF.

This clone has just one count. The gene calls are TRBV4-1 and TRBJ1-2; D uncertain. The CDR3 is 14 amino acids. The V gene lost 4 bases and the J gene lost 8 bases, with 17 bases spanning the gap. CDR1 and CDR2 from the germline V gene are MGHRA and YSYEKL. DNA of the CDR3: TGCGCCAGCAGCCGGTCCGAGGGTAAGGGAGGCTACACCTTC. Its protein is CASSRSEGKGGYTF.

The rearrangement joins TRBV4-1 to TRBJ2-1; 9 bases line up with TRBD2. CDR3 length: 15 residues. The junction had 10 bases not matched to a gene; V was cut back by 4 bases and J by 9 bases. CDR1 and CDR2 from the germline V gene are MGHRA and YSYEKL. Here the CDR3 reads CASSRMRAGGAEQFF. The CDR3 DNA sequence: TGCGCCAGCAGCCGTATGAGGGCGGGAGGGGCTGAGCAGTTCTTC.

This clone was counted once. V is TRBV29-1 and J is TRBJ1-5; TRBD1 agrees at 8 bases. The CDR3 covers 16 residues. Germline V gives CDR1 SQVTM, CDR2 ANQGSEA. Trimming removed 4 bases from V and 1 base from J; junction bases left unmatched: 9. CDR3 region: CSVGQGQAGSNQPQHF. CDR3 DNA sequence: TGCAGCGTTGGTCAGGGACAGGCTGGGAGCAATCAGCCCCAGCATTTT.

This clone was recorded a few times. This chain uses TRBV15 with TRBJ1-5; 10 bases line up with TRBD1. This CDR3 has 18 residues. V gave up 3 bases and J gave up 5 bases; unmatched junction bases: 13. Per the germline V gene, CDR1 is LNHNV and CDR2 is YYDKDF (reference sequence). The CDR3 coding sequence is TGTGCCACCAGCAGGGGCCGGTCGGGGACAGGGGTAGATCAGCCCCAGCATTTT. Its protein is CATSRGRSGTGVDQPQHF. The full variable domain, with the rest looked up from reference TRBV15 and TRBJ1-5, is DAMVIQNPRYQVTQFGKPVTLSCSQTLNHNVMYWYQQKSSQAPKLLFHYYDKDFNNEADTPDNFQSRRPNTSFCFLDIRSPGLGDTAMYLCATSRGRSGTGVDQPQHFGDGTRLSIL.